This T cell receptor beta chain was identified during a study of blood T cell repertoires in COVID-19. The overall study: The analysed material was cDNA or gDNA that came from T cells, B-cell-depleted T cells, or PBMCs.

The age range of participants was about 18 to 95 years, with residence in 20 to 25 US areas. Cohorts were assigned according to the clinical history that participants reported. Among Cohort 3 donors, those recovered had two negative PCRs, clearance, or symptom resolution. The CDR3 runs to 13 residues. The ends lost 4 bases at V and 6 bases at J; junction bases unmatched: 2. Germline loops: CDR1 SGHRS, CDR2 YFSETQ. Sequencing was performed with immunoSEQ multiplex PCR; in TCRdb, only in-frame clones are kept and a portion is missing. The data contain 250,000 to 400,000 clones, 70% to 90% of them singletons.

This TCR derives from a woman under 40 who had recovered from COVID-19. This sequence joins TRBV5-1 and TRBJ1-2, with 11 nucleotides matching TRBD1. Sequenced input: PBMCs or T cells enriched from blood (not recorded which). CDR3 sequence reads: CASSTGQGDGYTF. DNA for the CDR3: TGCGCCAGCAGCACGGGACAGGGGGATGGCTACACCTTC.